This entry lists 2 T cell receptor beta chains sequenced from one sample in a study of cytomegalovirus exposure and HLA in healthy donors. The table came from immunoSEQ multiplex PCR; TCRdb's copy has only in-frame clones and leaves some out. The sample holds 150,000 or so clones, about 86% seen once. The sequenced sample was PBMCs. The receptor source for this set is a human donor in good health.

The chain carries TRBV11-2 and TRBJ2-1; D unresolved. This CDR3 region has 12 residues. Germline V gives CDR1 SGHAT, CDR2 FQNNGV. Trimming cost V 6 bases and J 2 bases, with 5 bases left between them. The CDR3 DNA sequence: TGTGCCAGCAGTCCTACCTACAATGAGCAGTTCTTC. Translating it yields CASSPTYNEQFF. Combining the CDR3 with reference TRBV11-2 and TRBJ2-1 gives the whole variable domain EAGVAQSPRYKIIEKRQSVAFWCNPISGHATLYWYQQILGQGPKLLIQFQNNGVVDDSQLPKDRFSAERLKGVDSTLKIQPAKLEDSAVYLCASSPTYNEQFFGPGTRLTVL.

V gene TRBV14 combines with J gene TRBJ1-3; tentative D call: TRBD1 (6 bases). V was pared by 4 bases and J by 8 bases, with 18 bases between. Germline V CDR1 and CDR2: SGHDN, FVKESK. This CDR3 is 15 amino acids long. The CDR3 is CASSRVIRGWDTIYF. The DNA of the CDR3 is TGTGCCAGCAGCCGAGTGATCAGGGGATGGGACACCATATATTTT.